The next 13 T cell receptor beta chains were all read from a single sample in a study of beta chain features in type 1 diabetes. The sequenced template was cDNA made from the entire isolated RNA. The protocol was immunoSEQ multiplex PCR, while the TCRdb copy is restricted to in-frame clones and leaves out a portion. The profile shows hundreds of thousands of clones, about 10% of them singletons. Sequences were obtained from naive CD4+ T cells from blood. Receptors originate from a woman aged 18 to 35 in good health.

This clone was seen a handful of times. The chain employs TRBV4-1 and TRBJ2-1; 8 bases are shared with TRBD1. The J segment lost 1 base and the V segment lost 1 base, leaving 0 bases of the junction unmatched. Germline lookup yields CDR1 MGHRA and CDR2 YSYEKL. The CDR3 totals 15 residues. The DNA for the CDR3 is TGCGCCAGCAGCCAAGGGACAGGGTCCTACAATGAGCAGTTCTTC. Amino acids: CASSQGTGSYNEQFF.

This chain uses TRBV7-9 with TRBJ2-3; 12 positions match TRBD1. The CDR3 runs 15 residues. Germline V gene sequence: CDR1 SEHNR, CDR2 FQNEAQ (reference sequence). V lost 5 bases and J lost 3; bases outside the gene matches: 3. The DNA of the CDR3 is TGTGCCAGCAGCCCGGGACAGGGGGCAACAGATACGCAGTATTTT. Translating gives CASSPGQGATDTQYF. Full variable domain (missing parts from reference TRBV7-9 and TRBJ2-3): DTGVSQNPRHKITKRGQNVTFRCDPISEHNRLYWYRQTLGQGPEFLTYFQNEAQLEKSRLLSDRFSAERPKGSFSTLEIQRTEQGDSAMYLCASSPGQGATDTQYFGPGTRLTVL.

A few counts support this clone. The J gene is TRBJ1-6, the V gene TRBV21-1. TRBV21-1 is assigned pseudogene status. The CDR3 is 15 residues long. The CDR3 DNA reads TGTGCCAGCAGCAAAAGAGGCAGGTTTGATTCACCCCTCCACTTT. Its protein is CASSKRGRFDSPLHF.

This clone has only a few counts. The chain couples TRBV7-3 to TRBJ2-3, with TRBD2 matching 8 bases. Trimming removed 5 bases from V and 4 bases from J; junction bases left unmatched: 8. CDR3 size: 15 residues. From germline, CDR1 is SGHTA and CDR2 FQGTGA. CDR3 DNA sequence: TGTGCCAGCAGCCTTCAAGCGGGAGTGGCAGATACGCAGTATTTT. It is translated as CASSLQAGVADTQYF.

The rearrangement links TRBV19 to TRBJ2-5, with 8 bases aligning to TRBD1. The CDR3 contains 15 residues. Germline V gene lookup returns CDR1 LNHDA and CDR2 SQIVND (reference sequence). Germline trimming cut 4 bases from V and 2 bases from J; bases unmatched to any gene: 6. The CDR3 loop reads CASSTRQGSQETQYF. The CDR3 DNA is TGTGCCAGTAGTACCAGACAGGGGTCGCAAGAGACCCAGTACTTC.

This clone has just a few counts. V gene TRBV27 combines with J gene TRBJ1-5, with D unclear. The CDR3 is 12 amino acids. Germline-derived CDR1 and CDR2 are MNHEY and SMNVEV (reference sequence). Trimming cost V 9 bases and J 5 bases, with 11 bases left between them. The CDR3 region has the DNA TGTGCCAGTTCGACCGGGGATCAGCCCCAGCATTTT. Protein sequence: CASSTGDQPQHF.

This clone was seen a few times. The chain carries TRBV7-3 and TRBJ2-5; no reliable D call. V gave up 1 base and J gave up 2 bases, with 11 bases separating them. Germline values: CDR1 SGHTA, CDR2 FQGTGA. The CDR3 runs to 15 residues. CDR3: CASSLRVGPQETQYF. The CDR3 bases are TGTGCCAGCAGCTTAAGGGTAGGCCCGCAAGAGACCCAGTACTTC.

In this sample, this clone turned up a few times. The gene calls are TRBV4-3 and TRBJ2-1; 12 bases are shared with TRBD2. The CDR3 covers 16 residues. Germline CDR1 LGHNA, CDR2 YSLEER. Trimming at V came to 1 base and at J to 8 bases, leaving 6 bases not matched to a gene. The CDR3 reads CASSQVLAGGGHEQFF. Written as DNA, the CDR3 is TGCGCCAGCAGCCAAGTCCTAGCGGGAGGGGGGCATGAGCAGTTCTTC.

The rearrangement links TRBV5-1 to TRBJ1-1; no definite D call. This CDR3 comprises 14 residues. Between the trimmed V and J ends, which lost 0 bases and 0 bases, there was a span of 6 bases. Germline CDR1 and CDR2: SGHRS and YFSETQ. The CDR3 protein is CASSLVQLNTEAFF. As DNA, the CDR3 is TGCGCCAGCAGCTTGGTACAGCTGAACACTGAAGCTTTCTTT. Filled out from reference TRBV5-1 and TRBJ1-1, the complete variable domain reads KAGVTQTPRYLIKTRGQQVTLSCSPISGHRSVSWYQQTPGQGLQFLFEYFSETQRNKGNFPGRFSGRQFSNSRSEMNVSTLELGDSALYLCASSLVQLNTEAFFGQGTRLTVV.

The gene calls are TRBV14 and TRBJ1-1; D is unresolved. The CDR3 is made up of 16 amino acids. Germline lookup yields CDR1 SGHDN and CDR2 FVKESK. V lost 0 bases to trimming and J lost 4 bases, with 15 bases between them. CDR3 sequence (DNA): TGTGCCAGCAGCCAAGATCTGGGGTTCGTGGGCACTGAAGCTTTCTTT. Residues: CASSQDLGFVGTEAFF.

Only a few counts were recorded for this clone. The V gene is TRBV19, the J gene TRBJ2-1; TRBD2 aligns across 9 bases. V was clipped by 4 bases and J by 4 bases; unmatched bases: 8. The germline CDR1 and CDR2 sequences are LNHDA and SQIVND (reference sequence). CDR3 length: 16 residues. The CDR3 loop is CASSTLAGARYNEQFF. The CDR3 DNA reads TGTGCCAGTAGTACCTTAGCGGGGGCCAGATACAATGAGCAGTTCTTC. Full variable domain (rest looked up from reference TRBV19 and TRBJ2-1): DGGITQSPKYLFRKEGQNVTLSCEQNLNHDAMYWYRQDPGQGLRLIYYSQIVNDFQKGDIAEGYSVSREKKESFPLTVTSAQKNPTAFYLCASSTLAGARYNEQFFGPGTRLTVL.

The chain is built from TRBV5-1 and TRBJ2-3; D is uncertain. Trimming stripped 0 bases from V and 4 bases from J, with 12 bases between. Germline loops: CDR1 SGHRS, CDR2 YFSETQ. The CDR3 contains 15 residues. The CDR3 loop is CASSLGNPPADTQYF. The CDR3 bases are TGCGCCAGCAGCTTGGGAAACCCCCCGGCAGATACGCAGTATTTT. Full variable domain (outside the CDR3, taken from reference TRBV5-1 and TRBJ2-3): KAGVTQTPRYLIKTRGQQVTLSCSPISGHRSVSWYQQTPGQGLQFLFEYFSETQRNKGNFPGRFSGRQFSNSRSEMNVSTLELGDSALYLCASSLGNPPADTQYFGPGTRLTVL.

The chain recombines TRBV5-1 with TRBJ2-7; D possibly corresponds to TRBD2 (5 bases). The germline gives CDR1 SGHRS, CDR2 YFSETQ. The CDR3 totals 14 residues. The V end lost 2 bases, the J end lost 7 bases, and 16 bases lay between the germline ends. CDR3 sequence (DNA): TGCGCCAGCAGCTTCCGGACCTTTCCGGGGGAGCAGTACTTC. Protein sequence: CASSFRTFPGEQYF.